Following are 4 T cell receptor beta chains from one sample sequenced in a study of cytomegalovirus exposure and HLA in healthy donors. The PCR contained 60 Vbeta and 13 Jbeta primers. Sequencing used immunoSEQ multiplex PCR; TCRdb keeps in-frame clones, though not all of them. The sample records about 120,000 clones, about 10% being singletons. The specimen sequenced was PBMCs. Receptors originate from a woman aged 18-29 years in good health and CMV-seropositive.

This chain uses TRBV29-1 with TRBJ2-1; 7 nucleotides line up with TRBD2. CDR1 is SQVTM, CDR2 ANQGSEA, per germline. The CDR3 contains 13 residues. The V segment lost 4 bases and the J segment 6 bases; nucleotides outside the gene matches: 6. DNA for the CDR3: TGCAGCGTTGGGGGGAGGGCGGCCAATGAGCAGTTCTTC. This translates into CSVGGRAANEQFF.

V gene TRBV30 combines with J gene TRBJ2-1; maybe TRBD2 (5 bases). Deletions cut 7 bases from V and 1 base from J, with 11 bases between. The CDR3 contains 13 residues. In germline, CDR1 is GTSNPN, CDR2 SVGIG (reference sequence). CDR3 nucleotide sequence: TGTGCCTTGAGATCGGGATCCTACAATGAGCAGTTCTTC. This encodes CALRSGSYNEQFF. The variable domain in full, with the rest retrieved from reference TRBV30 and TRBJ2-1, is SQTIHQWPATLVQPVGSPLSLECTVEGTSNPNLYWYRQAAGRGLQLLFYSVGIGQISSEVPQNLSASRPQDRQFILSSKKLLLSDSGFYLCALRSGSYNEQFFGPGTRLTVL.

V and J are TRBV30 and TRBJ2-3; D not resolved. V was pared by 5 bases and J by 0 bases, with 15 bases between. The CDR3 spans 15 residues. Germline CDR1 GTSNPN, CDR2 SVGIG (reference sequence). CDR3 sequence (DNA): TGTGCCTGGGAGGTCGCCCCACCTAGCACAGATACGCAGTATTTT. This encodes CAWEVAPPSTDTQYF.

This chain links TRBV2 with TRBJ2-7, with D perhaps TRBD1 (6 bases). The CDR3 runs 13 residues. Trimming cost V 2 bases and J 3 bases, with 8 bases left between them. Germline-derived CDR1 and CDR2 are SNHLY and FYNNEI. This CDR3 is CASSEQGLYEQYF. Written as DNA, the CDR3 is TGTGCCAGCAGTGAACAGGGGCTCTACGAGCAGTACTTC. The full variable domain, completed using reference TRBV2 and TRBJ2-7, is EPEVTQTPSHQVTQMGQEVILRCVPISNHLYFYWYRQILGQKVEFLVSFYNNEISEKSEIFDDQFSVERPDGSNFTLKIRSTKLEDSAMYFCASSEQGLYEQYFGPGTRLTVT.